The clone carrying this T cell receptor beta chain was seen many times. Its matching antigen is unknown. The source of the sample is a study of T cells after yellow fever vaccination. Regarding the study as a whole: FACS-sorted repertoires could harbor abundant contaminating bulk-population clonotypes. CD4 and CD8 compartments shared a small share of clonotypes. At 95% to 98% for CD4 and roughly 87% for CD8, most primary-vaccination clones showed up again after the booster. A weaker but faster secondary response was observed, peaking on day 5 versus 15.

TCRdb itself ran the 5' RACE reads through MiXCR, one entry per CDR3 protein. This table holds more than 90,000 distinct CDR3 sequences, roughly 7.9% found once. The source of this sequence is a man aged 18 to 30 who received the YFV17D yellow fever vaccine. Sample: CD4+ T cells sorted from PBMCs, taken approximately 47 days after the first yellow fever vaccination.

CDR3 region: CASSGGTSGRETQYF. In nucleotides, the CDR3 is TGCGCCAGCAGCGGGGGGACTAGCGGGCGGGAGACCCAGTACTTC. This chain uses TRBV5-1 with TRBJ2-5; 12 bases align to TRBD2. This CDR3 has 15 residues. After removal of 4 bases from V and 5 bases from J, the junction contained 6 bases not matched to a gene. Germline V gives CDR1 SGHRS, CDR2 YFSETQ.